These 30 T cell receptor beta chains share one sample of origin, sequenced in a study of T cell changes during pregnancy in multiple sclerosis. Profiled with immunoSEQ multiplex PCR; TCRdb holds only in-frame clones, not every one. The repertoire holds 100,000 or so clones, with around 94% as singletons. The sequences come from peripheral blood, collected after pregnancy. The origin of the receptors is a female donor in good health, enrolled as a control in a pregnancy study.

The chain joins TRBV6-5 to TRBJ1-1; tentatively, D is TRBD1 (5 bases). CDR1 is MNHEY and CDR2 is SVGAGI in the germline V gene. CDR3 size: 13 residues. V lost 5 bases, J lost 6 bases, and 13 bases lay in between. The CDR3 spells CASSLAGSPEAFF. The CDR3 region has the DNA TGTGCCAGCAGTCTCGCAGGGTCCCCTGAAGCTTTCTTT.

The V gene is TRBV27, the J gene TRBJ2-7, with 8 bases that match TRBD2. The CDR3 spans 16 residues. Germline assignment: CDR1 MNHEY and CDR2 SMNVEV (reference sequence). V shed 6 bases, J shed 3 bases, and the junction held 13 bases outside the gene matches. This CDR3 is CASSASSGILHYEQYF. CDR3 in DNA: TGTGCCAGCAGCGCCAGTAGCGGGATCCTCCACTACGAGCAGTACTTC.

This clone was detected only once. The V gene is TRBV6-5, the J gene TRBJ2-1, with 11 bases identical to TRBD2. The ends lost 0 bases at V and 9 bases at J; junction bases unmatched: 7. The length of the CDR3 is 16 residues. Germline lookup yields CDR1 MNHEY and CDR2 SVGAGI. The chain's CDR3 is CASSYSWASGRSEQFF. CDR3 coding DNA: TGTGCCAGCAGTTACTCGTGGGCTAGCGGGAGGAGTGAGCAGTTCTTC.

The gene calls are TRBV6-4 and TRBJ2-1, with a possible D match to TRBD1 (8 bases). The V end lost 10 bases, the J end lost 7 bases, and 35 bases lay between the germline ends. The length of the CDR3 is 19 residues. Germline CDR1 is MRHNA and CDR2 is SNTAGT. CDR3 residues: CANPVGGPGGPAPRNEQFF. The CDR3 coding sequence is TGTGCCAACCCAGTCGGGGGGCCAGGGGGCCCCGCTCCTAGGAATGAGCAGTTCTTC.

The chain links TRBV25-1 to TRBJ2-7, with TRBD2 identical over 8 bases. From germline, CDR1 is MGHDK and CDR2 SYGVNS. V lost 8 bases and J lost 3; bases outside the gene matches: 9. The CDR3 length is 14 residues. CDR3 sequence: CASVGAGGVYEQYF. The CDR3 DNA sequence: TGTGCCAGCGTTGGGGCGGGAGGAGTCTACGAGCAGTACTTC.

The chain has TRBV10-3 and TRBJ1-1; D is ambiguous. Between the trimmed V and J ends, which lost 6 bases and 1 base, there was a span of 9 bases. The CDR3 spans 13 residues. Germline lookup yields CDR1 ENHRY and CDR2 SYGVKD. The CDR3 DNA sequence: TGTGCCATCAGATTGGAGGAGAACACTGAAGCTTTCTTT. Amino acid sequence: CAIRLEENTEAFF.

The chain has TRBV5-1 and TRBJ2-1; 9 bases map to TRBD2. Germline CDR1 and CDR2: SGHRS and YFSETQ. V lost 4 bases, J lost 10 bases, and 12 bases stayed unmatched. The CDR3 is made up of 15 amino acids. In nucleotides, the CDR3 is TGCGCCAGCAGCCCCCAGGGCGGGAGGGCCGAGGAGCAGTTCTTC. It specifies CASSPQGGRAEEQFF.

V gene TRBV28 combines with J gene TRBJ2-2; 7 bases align to TRBD2. Germline V lookup: CDR1 MDHEN, CDR2 SYDVKM. Trimming removed 9 bases from V and 6 bases from J; junction bases left unmatched: 13. The CDR3 totals 15 residues. The CDR3 loop is CASSDGAGASGELFF. The CDR3 nucleotides are TGTGCCAGTAGTGATGGTGCGGGAGCCTCCGGGGAGCTGTTTTTT.

J is TRBJ2-7 and V is TRBV7-2; 9 nucleotides line up with TRBD1. The CDR3 length is 15 residues. Germline V gene lookup returns CDR1 SGHTA and CDR2 FQGNSA. The V and J ends lost 2 bases and 4 bases, in that order; junction bases with no gene match: 6. The CDR3 nucleotides are TGTGCCAGCAGCTTAAACAGGGGGCTCCATTACGAGCAGTACTTC. Amino acids: CASSLNRGLHYEQYF.

The rearrangement links TRBV2 to TRBJ2-1, with 7 bases matching TRBD2. Germline values: CDR1 SNHLY, CDR2 FYNNEI. The trim removed 1 base at V and 3 bases at J, leaving 3 bases unmatched. CDR3 size: 15 residues. The CDR3, as DNA: TGTGCCAGCAGTGAAGACACGGGAGGCTACAATGAGCAGTTCTTC. Encoded protein: CASSEDTGGYNEQFF.

As to this clone: At one end, the junction sequence differs from germline, possibly due to a read error. CDR3 in amino acids: CASILIGRTADRPQHF. The CDR3 nucleotides read TGTGCCAGCATTTTAATCGGGCGGACAGCGGATAGGCCCCAGCATTTT. The rearrangement links TRBV28 to TRBJ1-5; TRBD1 might be the D (6 bases). CDR3 length: 16 residues. Germline CDR1 reads MDHEN; CDR2 reads SYDVKM.

V gene TRBV19 combines with J gene TRBJ1-2; 8 nucleotides agree with TRBD1. J was trimmed by 5 bases and V by 5 bases; bases with no gene match: 10. CDR3 length equals 15 residues. Germline CDR1 is LNHDA and CDR2 is SQIVND (reference sequence). The CDR3 sequence: CASSSGRTGTYGYTF. For the CDR3, the DNA is TGTGCCAGTAGTTCGGGAAGGACAGGGACTTATGGCTACACCTTC.

The chain employs TRBV7-2 and TRBJ2-7, with D tentatively TRBD1 (6 bases). This CDR3 is built from 13 residues. V lost 4 bases and J lost 3, with 10 bases in between. The germline V gene encodes CDR1 SGHTA and CDR2 FQGNSA. The CDR3 protein is CASSYRDNYEQYF. The CDR3 nucleotides are TGTGCCAGCAGCTACCGGGACAACTACGAGCAGTACTTC.

The table lists this clone with a count of one. The CDR3 protein is CASSLLGSGQPQHF. The CDR3 bases are TGTGCCAGCAGTTTGCTAGGGAGCGGTCAGCCCCAGCATTTT. The genes are TRBV27 and TRBJ1-5; no clear D. Looked up from germline, CDR1 is MNHEY and CDR2 is SMNVEV (reference sequence). The CDR3 has 14 residues. V was shortened by 3 bases and J by 6 bases, with 12 bases between the two germline ends.

This sequence joins TRBV5-6 and TRBJ2-5; 7 bases are shared with TRBD2. Germline V lookup: CDR1 SGHDT, CDR2 YYEEEE. This CDR3 has 15 residues. J gave up 6 bases and V 4 bases, and 12 bases lay outside the gene matches. The CDR3 loop reads CASSPGGRGRKTQYF. The CDR3 DNA sequence: TGTGCCAGCAGCCCGGGGGGTCGGGGGAGGAAGACCCAGTACTTC.

This chain uses TRBV11-2 with TRBJ2-5; a possible D gene is TRBD1 (5 bases). The CDR3 extends over 13 amino acids. Germline V lookup: CDR1 SGHAT, CDR2 FQNNGV. The V end lost 2 bases, the J end lost 2 bases, and 6 bases lay between the germline ends. The CDR3 is CASSLRQQETQYF. The CDR3 DNA is TGTGCCAGCAGCTTACGACAGCAAGAGACCCAGTACTTC.

The chain has TRBV28 and TRBJ2-2; a weak D match, TRBD2 (7 bases). The germline V gene encodes CDR1 MDHEN and CDR2 SYDVKM. The CDR3 is 16 amino acids. Trimming shortened V by 6 bases and J by 4 bases, and 18 bases separated the two germline ends. The CDR3 coding sequence is TGTGCCAGCAGAAGGGGGGGCAGGGGAGTCACCGGGGAGCTGTTTTTT. Translated: CASRRGGRGVTGELFF.

This chain uses TRBV28 with TRBJ2-7, with D possibly being TRBD1 (6 bases). This CDR3 comprises 14 residues. Between the trimmed V and J ends, which lost 6 bases and 2 bases, there was a span of 14 bases. Germline V gene sequence: CDR1 MDHEN, CDR2 SYDVKM. The CDR3 loop reads CASSKAGTTYEQYF. The CDR3 DNA reads TGTGCCAGCAGCAAAGCCGGGACAACCTACGAGCAGTACTTC.

The CDR3 coding sequence is TGTGCCAGCAGCCTGATATACGGCGGGGAGCTGTTTTTT. As protein: CASSLIYGGELFF. V is TRBV28 and J is TRBJ2-2; D remains unclear. Per the germline V gene, CDR1 is MDHEN and CDR2 is SYDVKM. Trimming took off 6 bases at V and 7 bases at J, with 12 bases between the two ends. This CDR3 spans 13 amino acids.

This clone was observed a single time. The chain is built from TRBV7-6 and TRBJ2-7; TRBD2 agrees at 10 bases. This CDR3 region has 13 residues. Germline trimming cut 4 bases from V and 7 bases from J; bases unmatched to any gene: 4. Looked up from germline, CDR1 is SGHVS and CDR2 is FNYEAQ. For the CDR3, the DNA is TGTGCCAGCAGCTCCACACTAGCGGGGGAGCAGTACTTC. This gives the protein CASSSTLAGEQYF.

This chain connects TRBV19 to TRBJ2-1, with 7 bases fitting TRBD2. Losses at the gene ends were 5 bases for V and 6 bases for J; bases not matched to a gene: 7. The length of the CDR3 is 14 residues. Germline V gives CDR1 LNHDA, CDR2 SQIVND (reference sequence). CDR3 region: CASSFILASNEQFF. The DNA for the CDR3 is TGTGCCAGTAGTTTCATACTAGCGTCCAATGAGCAGTTCTTC.

The chain employs TRBV19 and TRBJ2-1; 7 bases are shared with TRBD2. The germline gives CDR1 LNHDA, CDR2 SQIVND (reference sequence). This CDR3 is 15 amino acids long. V lost 2 bases to trimming and J lost 5 bases; unmatched junction nucleotides: 6. This CDR3 reads CASSISSGPHNEQFF. Here the CDR3 DNA reads TGTGCCAGTAGTATATCTAGCGGCCCTCACAATGAGCAGTTCTTC.

The rearrangement joins TRBV5-1 to TRBJ2-1; 10 nucleotides match TRBD2. Germline CDR1 reads SGHRS; CDR2 reads YFSETQ. The CDR3 totals 13 residues. Trimming cost V 2 bases and J 8 bases; bases outside gene matches: 1. CDR3 bases: TGCGCCAGCAGCTTTCTAGCGGGAGATGAGCAGTTCTTC. Residues: CASSFLAGDEQFF.

This clone has only one observation. The CDR3 bases are TGTGCCAGCAGTCAGACAGGGGATTCCTACGAGCAGTACTTC. Translating gives CASSQTGDSYEQYF. V and J are TRBV27 and TRBJ2-7, with 8 bases lining up with TRBD1. Germline CDR1 and CDR2: MNHEY and SMNVEV (reference sequence). Losses at the gene ends were 5 bases for V and 1 base for J; bases not matched to a gene: 4. This CDR3 contains 14 residues.

Remarks on this clone: A junction end diverges from the germline sequence, so it may reflect a read error. The rearrangement joins TRBV6-5 to TRBJ1-2; D might be TRBD1 (6 bases). The CDR3 has 13 amino acids. Germline V CDR1 and CDR2: MNHEY, SVGAGI. For the CDR3, the DNA is TGTGCCAGCAGTTTAGGACAGACCTATGGCCACACCTTC. Its translation is CASSLGQTYGHTF.

CDR3 nucleotides: TGTGCCAGCAGTGAAGTGGGACTAGCGGGAGAGAGCAATACGCAGTATTTT. Its protein product is CASSEVGLAGESNTQYF. The chain carries TRBV25-1 and TRBJ2-3; 14 positions match TRBD2. This CDR3 comprises 17 residues. V lost 2 bases and J lost 7; bases outside the gene matches: 8. The germline V gene encodes CDR1 MGHDK and CDR2 SYGVNS.

The chain uses TRBV28 and TRBJ2-7; 7 bases align to TRBD2. The CDR3 extends over 14 amino acids. The germline V gene encodes CDR1 MDHEN and CDR2 SYDVKM. The J segment lost 3 bases and the V segment lost 3 bases, leaving 5 bases of the junction unmatched. This CDR3 reads CASSFSGGGYEQYF. Here the CDR3 DNA reads TGTGCCAGCAGTTTTTCGGGGGGTGGCTACGAGCAGTACTTC. The variable domain in full, with the rest retrieved from reference TRBV28 and TRBJ2-7, is DVKVTQSSRYLVKRTGEKVFLECVQDMDHENMFWYRQDPGLGLRLIYFSYDVKMKEKGDIPEGYSVSREKKERFSLILESASTNQTSMYLCASSFSGGGYEQYFGPGTRLTVT.

CDR3 sequence: CASQRDRVVEQYF. CDR3 coding DNA: TGTGCCAGCCAGAGGGACAGGGTAGTCGAGCAGTACTTC. The rearrangement uses TRBV6-1 and TRBJ2-7, with 9 positions matching TRBD1. The CDR3 is 13 residues long. CDR1 is MNHNS, CDR2 SASEGT, per germline. The junction had 8 bases not matched to a gene; V was cut back by 8 bases and J by 6 bases.

The CDR3 sequence is CASSPGDNQPQHF. The CDR3 bases are TGTGCCAGCTCGCCGGGAGACAATCAGCCCCAGCATTTT. The gene calls are TRBV18 and TRBJ1-5; the D is unclear. In germline, CDR1 is KGHSH, CDR2 LQKENI. The CDR3 extends over 13 amino acids. V shed 6 bases and J shed 3 bases, with 9 bases lying between them.

The chain is built from TRBV19 and TRBJ1-2; D perhaps matches TRBD1 (6 bases). The germline V gene has CDR1 LNHDA and CDR2 SQIVND (reference sequence). The length of the CDR3 is 14 residues. Trimming took 5 bases from V and 3 from J, leaving 13 bases between them. CDR3 sequence: CASSLGRGYYGYTF. The DNA for the CDR3 is TGTGCCAGTAGTTTGGGTAGGGGGTACTATGGCTACACCTTC.